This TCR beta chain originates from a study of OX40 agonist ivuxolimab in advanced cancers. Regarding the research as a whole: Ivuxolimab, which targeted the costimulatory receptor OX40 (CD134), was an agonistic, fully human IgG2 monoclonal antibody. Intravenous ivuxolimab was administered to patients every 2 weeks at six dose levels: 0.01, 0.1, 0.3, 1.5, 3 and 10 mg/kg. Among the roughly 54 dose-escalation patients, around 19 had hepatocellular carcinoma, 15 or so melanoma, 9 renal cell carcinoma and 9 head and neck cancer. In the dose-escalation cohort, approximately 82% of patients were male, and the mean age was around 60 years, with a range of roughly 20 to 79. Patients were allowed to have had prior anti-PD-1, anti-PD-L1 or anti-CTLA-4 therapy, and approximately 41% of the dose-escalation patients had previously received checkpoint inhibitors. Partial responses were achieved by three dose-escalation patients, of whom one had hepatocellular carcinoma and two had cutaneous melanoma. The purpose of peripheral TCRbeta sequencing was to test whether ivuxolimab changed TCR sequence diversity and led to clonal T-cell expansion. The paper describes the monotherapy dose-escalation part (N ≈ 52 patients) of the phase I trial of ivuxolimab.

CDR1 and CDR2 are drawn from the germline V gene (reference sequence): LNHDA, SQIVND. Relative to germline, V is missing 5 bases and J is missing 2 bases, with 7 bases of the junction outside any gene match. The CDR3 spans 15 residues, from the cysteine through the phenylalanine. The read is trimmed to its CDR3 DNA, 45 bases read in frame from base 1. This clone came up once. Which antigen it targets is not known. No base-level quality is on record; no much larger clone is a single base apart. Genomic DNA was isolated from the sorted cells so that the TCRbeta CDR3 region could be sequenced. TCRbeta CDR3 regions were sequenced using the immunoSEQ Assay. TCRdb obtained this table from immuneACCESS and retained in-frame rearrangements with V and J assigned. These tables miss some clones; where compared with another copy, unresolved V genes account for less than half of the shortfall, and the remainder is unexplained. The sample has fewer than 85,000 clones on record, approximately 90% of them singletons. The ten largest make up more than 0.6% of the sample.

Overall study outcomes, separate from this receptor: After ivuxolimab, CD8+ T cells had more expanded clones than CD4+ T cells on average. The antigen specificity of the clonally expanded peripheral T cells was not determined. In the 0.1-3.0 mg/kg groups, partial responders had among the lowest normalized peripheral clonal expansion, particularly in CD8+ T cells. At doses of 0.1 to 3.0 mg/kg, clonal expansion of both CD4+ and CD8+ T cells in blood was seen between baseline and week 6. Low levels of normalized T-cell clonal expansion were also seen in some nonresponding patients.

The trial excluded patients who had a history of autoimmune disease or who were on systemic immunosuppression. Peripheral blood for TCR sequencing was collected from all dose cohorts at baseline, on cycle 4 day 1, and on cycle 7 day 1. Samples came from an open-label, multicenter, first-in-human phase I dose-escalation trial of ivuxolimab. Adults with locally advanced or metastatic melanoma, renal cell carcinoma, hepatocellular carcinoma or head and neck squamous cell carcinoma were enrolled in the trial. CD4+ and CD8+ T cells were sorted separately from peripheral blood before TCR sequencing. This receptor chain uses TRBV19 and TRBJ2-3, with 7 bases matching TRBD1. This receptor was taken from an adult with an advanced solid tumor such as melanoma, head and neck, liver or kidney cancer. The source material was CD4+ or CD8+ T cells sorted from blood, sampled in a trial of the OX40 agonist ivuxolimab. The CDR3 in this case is CASSPRQGLTDTQYF. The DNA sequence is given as TGTGCCAGTAGTCCAAGACAGGGCCTCACAGATACGCAGTATTTT.